These 32 T cell receptor beta chains originate from one sample sequenced in a study of T cells expressing NK-cell markers. Reprocessing the 5' RACE reads, TCRdb reports a single entry for every CDR3 protein and omits DNA. Recorded for this sample: 350,000 to 500,000 distinct CDR3 sequences. Sequenced material: blood T cells: a sorted CD56 or NKG2C T cell subset, CD4+ or CD8+ T cells, or bulk PBMC T cells (not recorded which). All receptors come from a woman aged 18 to 75 in good health.

This rearrangement joins TRBV10-3 to TRBJ2-3; TCRdb selects TRBD1, and the lack of DNA leaves this call unchecked. Germline V gene lookup returns CDR1 ENHRY and CDR2 SYGVKD. The CDR3 spans 16 residues. The CDR3 region is CAISQPRTGSTDTQYF.

The chain couples TRBV27 to TRBJ2-5; TCRdb returns TRBD2, unconfirmable since there is no DNA. The CDR3 totals 15 residues. Germline V gene data show CDR1 as MNHEY and CDR2 as SMNVEV (reference sequence). The CDR3 is CASSLRLVREETQYF.

V is TRBV20-1 and J is TRBJ1-1. Germline assignment: CDR1 DFQATT and CDR2 SNEGSKA (reference sequence). CDR3 size: 13 residues. CDR3 loop: CSARALPGVEAFF.

V gene TRBV28 combines with J gene TRBJ1-4; TCRdb selects TRBD1, and the lack of DNA leaves this call unchecked. Germline loops: CDR1 MDHEN, CDR2 SYDVKM. This CDR3 has 15 amino acids. CDR3 sequence: CASSYGQGHNEKLFF.

The chain joins TRBV20-1 to TRBJ1-1. CDR1 and CDR2 (germline): DFQATT, SNEGSKA (reference sequence). This CDR3 is 12 amino acids long. This CDR3 is CSARTTDTEAFF.

V gene TRBV5-1 combines with J gene TRBJ2-5; TCRdb selects TRBD1, and the lack of DNA leaves this call unchecked. CDR3 size: 14 residues. CDR1 and CDR2 from the germline V gene are SGHRS and YFSETQ. The CDR3 loop reads CASTTGTGQETQYF.

The chain links TRBV30 to TRBJ1-4; TCRdb selects TRBD1, and the lack of DNA leaves this call unchecked. Germline V gene lookup returns CDR1 GTSNPN and CDR2 SVGIG (reference sequence). The length of the CDR3 is 15 residues. The chain's CDR3 is CAWSVGVSGGEKLFF. The variable domain in full, with the rest retrieved from reference TRBV30 and TRBJ1-4, is SQTIHQWPATLVQPVGSPLSLECTVEGTSNPNLYWYRQAAGRGLQLLFYSVGIGQISSEVPQNLSASRPQDRQFILSSKKLLLSDSGFYLCAWSVGVSGGEKLFFGSGTQLSVL.

The chain uses TRBV3-1 and TRBJ1-4; TCRdb proposes TRBD1, but this gene call is untestable without DNA. Per the germline V gene, CDR1 is LGHDT and CDR2 is YNNKEL (reference sequence). The CDR3 is 15 residues long. Here the CDR3 reads CASSSRGKGWEKLFF.

The chain couples TRBV6-2 or TRBV6-3 to TRBJ2-1. The V gene's germline CDR1 is MNHEY and CDR2 SVGEGT. This CDR3 comprises 15 residues. The CDR3 region is CASSWQVSSYNEQFF.

The chain links TRBV7-2 to TRBJ2-2; TCRdb returns TRBD1, unconfirmable since there is no DNA. This CDR3 is 14 amino acids long. Germline V gene lookup returns CDR1 SGHTA and CDR2 FQGNSA. This CDR3 reads CASSFTGGGGELFF. Full variable domain (missing parts from reference TRBV7-2 and TRBJ2-2): GAGVSQSPSNKVTEKGKDVELRCDPISGHTALYWYRQSLGQGLEFLIYFQGNSAPDKSGLPSDRFSAERTGGSVSTLTIQRTQQEDSAVYLCASSFTGGGGELFFGEGSRLTVL.

The chain links TRBV20-1 to TRBJ2-2. The CDR3 is 14 residues long. Germline V gene sequence: CDR1 DFQATT, CDR2 SNEGSKA (reference sequence). This CDR3 is CSARSSGNTGELFF.

The genes are TRBV3-1 and TRBJ2-1; TCRdb reports TRBD1, a call that lacks DNA to check it against. The CDR3 runs to 17 residues. The germline gives CDR1 LGHDT, CDR2 YNNKEL (reference sequence). CDR3 sequence: CASSPYAGTGSYNEQFF.

V gene TRBV10-3 combines with J gene TRBJ2-5; without DNA, the TCRdb call of TRBD1 cannot be checked. This CDR3 has 15 residues. Looked up from germline, CDR1 is ENHRY and CDR2 is SYGVKD. CDR3: CAISEWGTGEETQYF.

The V gene is TRBV4-3, the J gene TRBJ2-3. There are 13 residues in the CDR3. From germline, CDR1 is LGHNA and CDR2 YSLEER. The CDR3 here is CASSQDWADTQYF.

The V and J genes are TRBV20-1 and TRBJ1-4; TCRdb lists TRBD1, though no DNA is available to test this call. Germline loops: CDR1 DFQATT, CDR2 SNEGSKA (reference sequence). There are 15 residues in the CDR3. This chain's CDR3 is CSAPDPAGVNEKLFF.

The chain's CDR3 is CASSEPRKTRETQYF. The chain is built from TRBV2 and TRBJ2-5; lacking DNA, the TRBD2 call made by TCRdb goes unchecked. The germline V gene has CDR1 SNHLY and CDR2 FYNNEI. CDR3 size: 15 residues.

The chain combines TRBV20-1 with TRBJ2-1; without DNA, the TCRdb call of TRBD2 cannot be checked. Germline-derived CDR1 and CDR2 are DFQATT and SNEGSKA (reference sequence). This CDR3 contains 18 residues. CDR3 protein: CSATGGALPFGLYNEQFF.

The chain links TRBV19 to TRBJ1-1; TCRdb gives TRBD1 as the D gene, but with no DNA this cannot be confirmed. The germline gives CDR1 LNHDA, CDR2 SQIVND (reference sequence). The CDR3 loop spans 14 amino acids. This CDR3 reads CASSIRGRSTEAFF.

The V call is TRBV27, the J call TRBJ1-1; the TCRdb D gene call, TRBD1, has no DNA to confirm it. Germline loops: CDR1 MNHEY, CDR2 SMNVEV (reference sequence). There are 17 residues in the CDR3. The CDR3 here is CASSPGTGDPSYTEAFF.

This rearrangement joins TRBV15 to TRBJ2-3; TCRdb's D call, TRBD1, is unchecked because there is no DNA. The CDR3 sequence is 14 residues long. Germline-derived CDR1 and CDR2 are LNHNV and YYDKDF (reference sequence). This CDR3 is CATSRVGQGDTQYF.

The chain uses TRBV5-1 and TRBJ2-1; the D gene TCRdb calls, TRBD2, cannot be checked with no DNA. Germline V gene lookup returns CDR1 SGHRS and CDR2 YFSETQ. CDR3 length: 15 residues. The chain's CDR3 is CASSTGLAGGAEQFF.

The rearrangement uses TRBV20-1 and TRBJ1-6. This CDR3 spans 15 amino acids. CDR1 and CDR2 from the germline V gene are DFQATT and SNEGSKA (reference sequence). The CDR3 loop reads CSAQARSSYNSPLHF.

The CDR3 spells CASSPGLIETQYF. This rearrangement joins TRBV7-2 to TRBJ2-5; the TCRdb call, TRBD2, lacks DNA for checking. The CDR3 is 13 residues long. The germline gives CDR1 SGHTA, CDR2 FQGNSA.

This sequence joins TRBV27 and TRBJ1-6. CDR1 and CDR2 from the germline V gene are MNHEY and SMNVEV (reference sequence). The CDR3 length is 15 residues. The CDR3 protein is CASSSGYSYNSPLHF.

This chain links TRBV29-1 with TRBJ1-1; the TCRdb D gene call, TRBD1, has no DNA to confirm it. Germline V CDR1 and CDR2: SQVTM, ANQGSEA. This CDR3 has 14 amino acids. This chain's CDR3 is CSVEDLGGAILAFF.

The CDR3 loop is CASSFIRQTNTGELFF. The V call is TRBV7-8, the J call TRBJ2-2; TCRdb's D gene call, TRBD1, goes unchecked for lack of DNA. Germline-derived CDR1 and CDR2 are SGHVS and FQNEAQ. CDR3 length: 16 amino acids.

The rearrangement links TRBV24-1 to TRBJ1-3. The CDR3 runs to 15 residues. Looked up from germline, CDR1 is KGHDR and CDR2 is SFDVKD. CDR3 loop: CATSDPRDFENTIYF.

This chain links TRBV20-1 with TRBJ2-5; the D gene TCRdb calls, TRBD2, cannot be checked with no DNA. Germline V lookup: CDR1 DFQATT, CDR2 SNEGSKA (reference sequence). The CDR3 has 16 residues. CDR3 loop: CSAPGTSGDIKRTQYF.

The chain is built from TRBV24-1 and TRBJ2-7. There are 11 residues in the CDR3. Per germline, CDR1 KGHDR and CDR2 SFDVKD. CDR3 in amino acids: CATSDLGEQYF.

This chain uses TRBV29-1 with TRBJ1-2; the D call of TRBD1 rests on TCRdb alone, since no DNA is present to check it. This CDR3 region has 11 residues. Per the germline V gene, CDR1 is SQVTM and CDR2 is ANQGSEA. The CDR3 loop is CSVEGDGGYTF.

V is TRBV29-1 and J is TRBJ1-5; TCRdb gives TRBD1 as the D gene, but with no DNA this cannot be confirmed. The CDR3 runs to 12 residues. Per the germline V gene, CDR1 is SQVTM and CDR2 is ANQGSEA. The CDR3 protein is CSVGDRGQPQHF.

The chain employs TRBV7-6 and TRBJ1-2; no DNA is available, so the TRBD1 call from TCRdb remains unchecked. Germline V gene lookup returns CDR1 SGHVS and CDR2 FNYEAQ. The CDR3 is 15 amino acids. This CDR3 is CASSLIWGGVGGYTF.